These 6 T cell receptor beta chains were all obtained from the same sample, sequenced in a study of T cells after posttransplantation cyclophosphamide. Control samples came 1 year after myeloablative marrow transplants with methotrexate plus calcineurin inhibitor. Method: immunoSEQ multiplex PCR; TCRdb's copy keeps in-frame clones and lacks some. Of over 15,000 clones in the sample, about 85% are singletons; the top ten hold about 29%. This material consisted of PBMCs, taken after allogeneic stem cell transplant with calcineurin inhibitor and methotrexate. These receptors all come from a female patient between 18 and 30 years old who received an allogeneic stem cell transplant from an unrelated donor, was CMV-positive, and had acute and chronic GVHD. The graft donor may have given rise to some T cells.

The rearrangement links TRBV18 to TRBJ1-1, with D possibly matching TRBD1 (5 bases). Germline CDR1 reads KGHSH; CDR2 reads LQKENI. V lost 3 bases to trimming and J lost 5 bases, with 10 bases between them. There are 13 residues in the CDR3. Written as DNA, the CDR3 is TGTGCCAGCTCACCGATCAGGGAAACTGAAGCTTTCTTT. It encodes CASSPIRETEAFF.

The DNA for the CDR3 is TGTGCCAGCAGCTTGGTTGGACAGGGGGATAACCTGGCTTTCTTT. This encodes CASSLVGQGDNLAFF. This chain links TRBV5-4 with TRBJ1-1; TRBD1 aligns across 10 bases. V lost 0 bases and J lost 11; bases outside the gene matches: 10. Germline V lookup: CDR1 SGHNT, CDR2 YYREEE (reference sequence). The CDR3 is 15 amino acids. Combining the CDR3 with reference TRBV5-4 and TRBJ1-1 gives the whole variable domain ETGVTQSPTHLIKTRGQQVTLRCSSQSGHNTVSWYQQALGQGPQFIFQYYREEENGRGNFPPRFSGLQFPNYSSELNVNALELDDSALYLCASSLVGQGDNLAFFGQGTRLTVV.

The chain employs TRBV19 and TRBJ2-1, with 7 bases identical to TRBD2. The CDR3 length is 16 residues. After removal of 2 bases from V and 8 bases from J, the junction contained 12 bases not matched to a gene. CDR1 and CDR2 (germline): LNHDA, SQIVND (reference sequence). The CDR3 loop reads CASSIPRGGSSDEQFF. The CDR3 nucleotides read TGTGCCAGTAGTATACCTCGCGGCGGGAGCAGCGATGAGCAGTTCTTC.

The chain carries TRBV27 and TRBJ2-7, with TRBD1 matching 9 bases. This CDR3 has 15 residues. J was trimmed by 2 bases and V by 3 bases; bases with no gene match: 5. Germline V gene data show CDR1 as MNHEY and CDR2 as SMNVEV (reference sequence). In DNA, the CDR3 is TGTGCCAGCAGTTTGGGAGGGACAGGGCCCTACGAGCAGTACTTC. Residues: CASSLGGTGPYEQYF.

The chain links TRBV29-1 to TRBJ2-2, with unresolved D. Trimming took off 5 bases at V and 2 bases at J, with 6 bases between the two ends. Germline CDR1 reads SQVTM; CDR2 reads ANQGSEA. CDR3 length equals 12 residues. For the CDR3, the DNA is TGCAGCGTTCAGGAAAACACCGGGGAGCTGTTTTTT. Its translation: CSVQENTGELFF.

The genes are TRBV5-6 and TRBJ2-5, with 8 bases fitting TRBD2. Germline V gives CDR1 SGHDT, CDR2 YYEEEE. The CDR3 contains 15 residues. The ends lost 2 bases at V and 4 bases at J; junction bases unmatched: 7. The CDR3 reads CASSFGYSGTETQYF. The CDR3, as DNA: TGTGCCAGCAGCTTTGGTTATAGCGGGACAGAGACCCAGTACTTC.